The source of this T cell receptor beta chain is a study of blood T cells in healthy people across ages. Alongside a J-beta primer mix, a sample-barcoded 5' primer served in a second PCR lasting roughly 6 to 11 cycles. One entry per CDR3 protein, called by TCRdb with MiXCR from the 5' RACE reads. The sample has about a million distinct CDR3 sequences; less than 45% are singletons. The germline gives CDR1 ENHRY, CDR2 SYGVKD. CDR3 length equals 13 residues. V was shortened by 11 bases and J by 3 bases, with 16 bases between the two germline ends. The chain is built from TRBV10-3 and TRBJ1-1; D is undetermined. The source is a man younger than 35 in good health. Sequencing used blood. CDR3 residues: CAGSGLGYTEAFF. For the CDR3, the DNA is TGTGCCGGATCAGGTCTGGGGTACACTGAAGCTTTCTTT.